This T cell receptor beta chain stems from a study of blood T cell repertoires in COVID-19. Study-wide background: Acute-phase and convalescent COVID-19 samples originated in the United States, Italy and Spain. Sample material is recorded as cDNA or gDNA derived from T cells, B-cell-depleted T cells, or PBMCs.

V was shortened by 4 bases and J by 2 bases, with 11 bases between the two germline ends. Germline assignment: CDR1 MNHEY and CDR2 SVGAGI. The CDR3 runs 14 residues. Per the study methods: Quantification of nucleated cells was approximated via reference gene primer amplification. Generated by immunoSEQ multiplex PCR, the TCRdb table keeps only in-frame clones and is missing some. V and J calls and clone size are given by that table; D and trimming were obtained from the DNA. The table shows around 63,000 clones, with over 75% occurring only once. Input material: peripheral blood. The receptor comes from a man in his fifties or sixties with acute or convalescent COVID-19. The chain links TRBV6-5 to TRBJ1-2; D is ambiguous. CDR3 amino acids: CASSSDLQNYGYTF. The DNA of the CDR3 is TGTGCCAGCAGTTCGGACTTGCAAAACTATGGCTACACCTTC.